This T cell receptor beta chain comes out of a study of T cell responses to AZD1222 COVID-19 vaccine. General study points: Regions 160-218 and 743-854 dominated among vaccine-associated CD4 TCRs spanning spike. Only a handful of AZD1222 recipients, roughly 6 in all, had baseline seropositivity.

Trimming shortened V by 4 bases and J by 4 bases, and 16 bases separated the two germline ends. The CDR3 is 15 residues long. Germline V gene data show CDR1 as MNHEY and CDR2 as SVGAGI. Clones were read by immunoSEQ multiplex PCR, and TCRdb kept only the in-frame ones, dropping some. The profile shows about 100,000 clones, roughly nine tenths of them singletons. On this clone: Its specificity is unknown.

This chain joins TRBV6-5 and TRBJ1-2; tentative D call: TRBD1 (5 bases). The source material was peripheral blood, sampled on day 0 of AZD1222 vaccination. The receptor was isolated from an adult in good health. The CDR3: CASSSAGRFSYGYTF. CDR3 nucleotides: TGTGCCAGCAGTTCGGCGGGGCGCTTTAGCTATGGCTACACCTTC.